This T cell receptor beta chain came from a study of T cell repertoires in cytomegalovirus infection. Looking at the study overall: CMV epitopes in the study were HLA-C-restricted (recently identified) and HLA-B-restricted (well studied).

Via MiXCR, TCRdb re-called the reads, giving one row per CDR3 protein. The table lists approximately 280,000 distinct CDR3 sequences, 22% of them singletons. This clonotype was counted only a few times. Its specificity is unknown. CDR3 length equals 17 residues. Trimming cost V 2 bases and J 0 bases, with 17 bases left between them. Germline assignment: CDR1 MNHEY and CDR2 SVGAGI. The V gene is TRBV6-5, the J gene TRBJ2-7; perhaps TRBD1 as D (5 bases). The sequencing used cultured PBMCs, collected from culture after CMV antigen stimulation. The receptor was derived from a human donor in good health (CMV status not recorded). Some clones in this sample may be carry-over from other donors' samples. The CDR3 sequence is CASSYQGMGLDSYEQYF. CDR3 sequence (DNA): TGTGCCAGCAGTTACCAAGGCATGGGGCTCGACTCCTACGAGCAGTACTTC.